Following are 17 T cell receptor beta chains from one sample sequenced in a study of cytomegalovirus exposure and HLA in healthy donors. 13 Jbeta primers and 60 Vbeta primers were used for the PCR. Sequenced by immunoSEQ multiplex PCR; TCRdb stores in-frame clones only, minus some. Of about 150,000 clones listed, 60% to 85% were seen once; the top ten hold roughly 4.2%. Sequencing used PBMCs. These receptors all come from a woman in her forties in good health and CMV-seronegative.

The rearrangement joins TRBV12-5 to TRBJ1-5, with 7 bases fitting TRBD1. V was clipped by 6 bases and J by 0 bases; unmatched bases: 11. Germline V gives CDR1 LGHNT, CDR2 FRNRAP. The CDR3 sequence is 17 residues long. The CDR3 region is CASGPGQIDYSNQPQHF. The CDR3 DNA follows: TGTGCTAGTGGCCCGGGACAGATAGACTATAGCAATCAGCCCCAGCATTTT.

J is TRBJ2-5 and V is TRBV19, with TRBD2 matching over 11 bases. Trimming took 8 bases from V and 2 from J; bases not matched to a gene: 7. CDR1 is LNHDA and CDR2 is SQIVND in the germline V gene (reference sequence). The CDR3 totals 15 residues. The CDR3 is CASSLGLAEQETQYF. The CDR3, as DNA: TGTGCCAGTTCTTTGGGACTAGCGGAACAAGAGACCCAGTACTTC. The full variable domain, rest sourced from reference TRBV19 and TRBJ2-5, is DGGITQSPKYLFRKEGQNVTLSCEQNLNHDAMYWYRQDPGQGLRLIYYSQIVNDFQKGDIAEGYSVSREKKESFPLTVTSAQKNPTAFYLCASSLGLAEQETQYFGPGTRLLVL.

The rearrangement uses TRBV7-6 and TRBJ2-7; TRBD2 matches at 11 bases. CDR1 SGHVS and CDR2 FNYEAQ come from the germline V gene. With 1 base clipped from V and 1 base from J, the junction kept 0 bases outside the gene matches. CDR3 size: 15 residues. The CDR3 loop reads CASSLGLAGSYEQYF. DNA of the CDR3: TGTGCCAGCAGCTTAGGACTAGCGGGATCCTACGAGCAGTACTTC.

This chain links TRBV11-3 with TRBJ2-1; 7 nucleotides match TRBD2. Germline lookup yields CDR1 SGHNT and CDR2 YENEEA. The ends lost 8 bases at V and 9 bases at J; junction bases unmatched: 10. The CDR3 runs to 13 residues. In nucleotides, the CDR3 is TGTGCCAGCTCAGGACTAGACGCTTCTGAGCAGTTCTTC. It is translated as CASSGLDASEQFF.

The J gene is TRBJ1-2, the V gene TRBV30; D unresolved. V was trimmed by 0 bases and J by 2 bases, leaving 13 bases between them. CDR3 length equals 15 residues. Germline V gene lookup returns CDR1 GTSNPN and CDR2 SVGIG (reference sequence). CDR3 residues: CAWSVSGKGNYGYTF. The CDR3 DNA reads TGTGCCTGGAGTGTATCGGGGAAGGGAAACTATGGCTACACCTTC.

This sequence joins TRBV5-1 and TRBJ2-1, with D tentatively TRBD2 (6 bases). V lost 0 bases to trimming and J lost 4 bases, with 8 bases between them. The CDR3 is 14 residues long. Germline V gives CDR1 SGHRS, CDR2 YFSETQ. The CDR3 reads CASSLGLGYNEQFF. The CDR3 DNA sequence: TGCGCCAGCAGCTTGGGACTAGGGTACAATGAGCAGTTCTTC.

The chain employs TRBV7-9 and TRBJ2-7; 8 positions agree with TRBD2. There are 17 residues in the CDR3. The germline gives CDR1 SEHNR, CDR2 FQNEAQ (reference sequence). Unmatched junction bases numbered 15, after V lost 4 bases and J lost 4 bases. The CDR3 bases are TGTGCCAGCAGCTCACCCACTACTATAGCGGGACTATACGAGCAGTACTTC. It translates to CASSSPTTIAGLYEQYF.

The chain's CDR3 is CASWGGGNNEQFF. CDR3 DNA sequence: TGTGCCAGCTGGGGTGGGGGCAACAATGAGCAGTTCTTC. The chain couples TRBV28 to TRBJ2-1; the D gene is possibly TRBD1 (6 bases). Germline loops: CDR1 MDHEN, CDR2 SYDVKM. The V and J ends lost 8 bases and 5 bases respectively, with 13 bases between them. The CDR3 totals 13 residues.

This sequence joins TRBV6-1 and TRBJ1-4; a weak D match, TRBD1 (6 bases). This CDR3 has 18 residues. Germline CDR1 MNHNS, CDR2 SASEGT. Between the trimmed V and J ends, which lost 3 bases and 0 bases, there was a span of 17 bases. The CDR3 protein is CASSERAGQTATNEKLFF. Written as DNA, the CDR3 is TGTGCCAGCAGTGAGAGGGCTGGACAGACTGCAACTAATGAAAAACTGTTTTTT.

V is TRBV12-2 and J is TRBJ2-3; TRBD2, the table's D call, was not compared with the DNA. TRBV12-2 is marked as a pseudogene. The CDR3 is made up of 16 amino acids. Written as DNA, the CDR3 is TGTGCAAGTCGCTCGTCTACCAATTCTAGCACAGATACGCAGTATTTT. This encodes CASRSSTNSSTDTQYF.

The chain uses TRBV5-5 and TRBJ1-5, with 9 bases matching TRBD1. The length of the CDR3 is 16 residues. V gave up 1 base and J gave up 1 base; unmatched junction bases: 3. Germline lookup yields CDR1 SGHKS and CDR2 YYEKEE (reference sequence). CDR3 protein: CASSLRGTGSNQPQHF. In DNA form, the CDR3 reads TGTGCCAGCAGCTTGAGGGGGACAGGGAGCAATCAGCCCCAGCATTTT.

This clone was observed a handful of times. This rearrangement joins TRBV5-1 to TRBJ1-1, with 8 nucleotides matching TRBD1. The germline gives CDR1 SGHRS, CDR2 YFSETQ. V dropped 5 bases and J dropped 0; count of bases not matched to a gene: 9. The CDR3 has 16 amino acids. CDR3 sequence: CASSRGQGGVNTEAFF. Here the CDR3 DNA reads TGCGCCAGCAGTCGTGGACAGGGCGGAGTGAACACTGAAGCTTTCTTT.

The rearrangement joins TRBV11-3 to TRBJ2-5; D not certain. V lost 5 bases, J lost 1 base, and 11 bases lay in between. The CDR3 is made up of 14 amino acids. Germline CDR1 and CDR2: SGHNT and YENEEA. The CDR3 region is CASSAPGLQETQYF. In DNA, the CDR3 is TGTGCCAGCAGCGCCCCGGGTCTCCAAGAGACCCAGTACTTC.

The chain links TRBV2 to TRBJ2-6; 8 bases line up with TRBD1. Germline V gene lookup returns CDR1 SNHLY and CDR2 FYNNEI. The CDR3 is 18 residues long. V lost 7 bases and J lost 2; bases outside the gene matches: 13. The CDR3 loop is CASKLRQGPQTGANVLTF. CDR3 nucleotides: TGTGCCAGCAAACTGAGACAGGGGCCCCAGACTGGGGCCAACGTCCTGACTTTC.

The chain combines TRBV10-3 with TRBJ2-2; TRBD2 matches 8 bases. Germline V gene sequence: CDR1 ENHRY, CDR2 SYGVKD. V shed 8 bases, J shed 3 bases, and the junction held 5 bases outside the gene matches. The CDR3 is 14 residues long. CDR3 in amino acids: CAIGEAGDTGELFF. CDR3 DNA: TGTGCCATCGGGGAAGCGGGAGACACCGGGGAGCTGTTTTTT.

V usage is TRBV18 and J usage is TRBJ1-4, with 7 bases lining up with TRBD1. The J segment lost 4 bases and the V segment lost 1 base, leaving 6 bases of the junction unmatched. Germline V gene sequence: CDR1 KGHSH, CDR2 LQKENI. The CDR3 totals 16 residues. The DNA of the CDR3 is TGTGCCAGCTCACCACGGCAGGGGGACCGTAATGAAAAACTGTTTTTT. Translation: CASSPRQGDRNEKLFF.

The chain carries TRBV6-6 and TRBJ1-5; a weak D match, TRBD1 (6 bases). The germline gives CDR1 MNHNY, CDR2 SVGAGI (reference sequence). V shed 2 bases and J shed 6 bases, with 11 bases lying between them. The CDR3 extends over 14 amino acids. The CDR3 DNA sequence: TGTGCCAGCAGTTACGGGACATCAGGTCAGCCCCAGCATTTT. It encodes CASSYGTSGQPQHF.